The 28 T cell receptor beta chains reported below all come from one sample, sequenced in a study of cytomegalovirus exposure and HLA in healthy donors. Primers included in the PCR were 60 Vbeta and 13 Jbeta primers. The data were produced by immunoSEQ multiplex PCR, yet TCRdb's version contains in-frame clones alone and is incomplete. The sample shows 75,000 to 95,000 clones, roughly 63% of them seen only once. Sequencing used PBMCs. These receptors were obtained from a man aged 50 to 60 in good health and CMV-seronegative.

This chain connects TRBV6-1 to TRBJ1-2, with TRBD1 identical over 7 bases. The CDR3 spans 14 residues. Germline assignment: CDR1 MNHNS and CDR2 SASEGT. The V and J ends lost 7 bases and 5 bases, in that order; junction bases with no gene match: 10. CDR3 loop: CASTHPRQGYGYTF. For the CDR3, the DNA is TGTGCCAGCACTCACCCGCGACAGGGATATGGCTACACCTTC.

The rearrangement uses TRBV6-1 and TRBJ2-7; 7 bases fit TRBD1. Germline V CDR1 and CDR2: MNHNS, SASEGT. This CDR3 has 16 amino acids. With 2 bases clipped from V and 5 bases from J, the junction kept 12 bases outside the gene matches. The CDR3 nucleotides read TGTGCCAGCAGTGAAATCTGGCGACAGGGTATGAACGAGCAGTACTTC. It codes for CASSEIWRQGMNEQYF.

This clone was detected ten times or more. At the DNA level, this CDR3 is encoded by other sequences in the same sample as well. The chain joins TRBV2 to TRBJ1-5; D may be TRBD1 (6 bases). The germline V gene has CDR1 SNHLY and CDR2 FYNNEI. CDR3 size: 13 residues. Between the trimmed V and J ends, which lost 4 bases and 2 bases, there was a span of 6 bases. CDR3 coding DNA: TGTGCCAGCAGTGGACAGGGCAATCAGCCCCAGCATTTT. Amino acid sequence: CASSGQGNQPQHF.

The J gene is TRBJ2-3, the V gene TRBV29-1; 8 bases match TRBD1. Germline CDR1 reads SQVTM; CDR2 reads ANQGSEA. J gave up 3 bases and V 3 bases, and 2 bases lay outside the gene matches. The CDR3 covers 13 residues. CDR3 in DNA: TGCAGCGTTGACAGGGGGCCTACAGATACGCAGTATTTT. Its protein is CSVDRGPTDTQYF.

The CDR3 loop is CASRGTDNYGYTF. The CDR3 nucleotides are TGTGCCAGCAGGGGGACAGATAACTATGGCTACACCTTC. This rearrangement joins TRBV6-5 to TRBJ1-2, with 7 bases aligning to TRBD1. Germline V lookup: CDR1 MNHEY, CDR2 SVGAGI. The V and J ends lost 6 bases and 1 base, in that order; junction bases with no gene match: 2. This CDR3 region has 13 residues.

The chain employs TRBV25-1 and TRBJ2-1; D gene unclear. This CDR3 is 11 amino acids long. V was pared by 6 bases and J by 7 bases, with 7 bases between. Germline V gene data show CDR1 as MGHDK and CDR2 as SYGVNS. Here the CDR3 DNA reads TGTGCCAGCAGCATTCGGAATGAGCAGTTCTTC. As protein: CASSIRNEQFF.

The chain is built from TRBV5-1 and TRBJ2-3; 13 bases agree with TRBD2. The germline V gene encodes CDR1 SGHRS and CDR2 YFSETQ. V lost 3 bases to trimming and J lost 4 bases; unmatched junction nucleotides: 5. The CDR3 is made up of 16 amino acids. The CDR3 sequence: CASSSTSGGFADTQYF. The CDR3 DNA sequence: TGCGCCAGCAGCTCGACTAGCGGGGGGTTCGCAGATACGCAGTATTTT.

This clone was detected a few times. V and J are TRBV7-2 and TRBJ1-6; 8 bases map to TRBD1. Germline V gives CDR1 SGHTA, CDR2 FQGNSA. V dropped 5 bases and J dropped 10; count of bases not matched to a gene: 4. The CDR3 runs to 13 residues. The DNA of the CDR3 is TGTGCCAGCAGCCTCCGACAGGGGTCACCCCTCCACTTT. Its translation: CASSLRQGSPLHF.

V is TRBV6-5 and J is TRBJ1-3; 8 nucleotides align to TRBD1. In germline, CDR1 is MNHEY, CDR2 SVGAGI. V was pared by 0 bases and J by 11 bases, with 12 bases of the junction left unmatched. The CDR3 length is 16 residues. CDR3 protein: CASSYSSWGGTGPIYF. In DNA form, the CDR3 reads TGTGCCAGCAGTTACTCCTCTTGGGGGGGGACAGGACCCATATATTTT.

The CDR3 region has the DNA TGTGCCAGCAGCTCGGGACAGTTCAATGAGCAGTTCTTC. Its translation is CASSSGQFNEQFF. The V gene is TRBV7-3, the J gene TRBJ2-1; TRBD1 matches at 7 bases. J lost 6 bases, V lost 4 bases, and 3 bases had no gene match. The germline gives CDR1 SGHTA, CDR2 FQGTGA. The CDR3 extends over 13 amino acids. The full variable domain, with the rest looked up from reference TRBV7-3 and TRBJ2-1, is GAGVSQTPSNKVTEKGKYVELRCDPISGHTALYWYRQSLGQGPEFLIYFQGTGAADDSGLPNDRFFAVRPEGSVSTLKIQRTERGDSAVYLCASSSGQFNEQFFGPGTRLTVL.

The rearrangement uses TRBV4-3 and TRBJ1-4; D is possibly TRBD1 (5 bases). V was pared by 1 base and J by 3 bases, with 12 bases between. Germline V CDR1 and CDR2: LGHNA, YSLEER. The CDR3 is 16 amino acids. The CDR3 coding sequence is TGCGCCAGCAGCCAAGGTCCAGGGTCGCCTAATGAAAAACTGTTTTTT. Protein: CASSQGPGSPNEKLFF.

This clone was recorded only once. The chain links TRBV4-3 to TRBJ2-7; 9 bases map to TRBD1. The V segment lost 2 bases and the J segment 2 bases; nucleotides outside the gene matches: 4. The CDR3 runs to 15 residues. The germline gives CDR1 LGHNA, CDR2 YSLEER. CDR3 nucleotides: TGCGCCAGCAGCCAATACGGGACAGGGACCTACGAGCAGTACTTC. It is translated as CASSQYGTGTYEQYF.

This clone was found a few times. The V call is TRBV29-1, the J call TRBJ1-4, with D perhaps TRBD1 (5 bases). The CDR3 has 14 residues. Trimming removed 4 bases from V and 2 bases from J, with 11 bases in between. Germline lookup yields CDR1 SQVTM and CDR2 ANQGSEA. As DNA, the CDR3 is TGCAGCGTTGGTCAGGGTTCGACTAATGAAAAACTGTTTTTT. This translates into CSVGQGSTNEKLFF.

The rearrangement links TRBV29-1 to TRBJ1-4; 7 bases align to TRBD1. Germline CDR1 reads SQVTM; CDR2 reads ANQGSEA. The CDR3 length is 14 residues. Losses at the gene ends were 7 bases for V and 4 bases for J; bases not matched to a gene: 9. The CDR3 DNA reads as TGCAGCGCAAGGAGGGACAGAGATAATGAAAAACTGTTTTTT. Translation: CSARRDRDNEKLFF.

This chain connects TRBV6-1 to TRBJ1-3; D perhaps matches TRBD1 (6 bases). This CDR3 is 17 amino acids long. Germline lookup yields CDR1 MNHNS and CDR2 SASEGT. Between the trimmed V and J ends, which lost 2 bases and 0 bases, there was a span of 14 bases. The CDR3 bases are TGTGCCAGCAGTGAAACAGGGCCCCAAGCCTCTGGAAACACCATATATTTT. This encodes CASSETGPQASGNTIYF.

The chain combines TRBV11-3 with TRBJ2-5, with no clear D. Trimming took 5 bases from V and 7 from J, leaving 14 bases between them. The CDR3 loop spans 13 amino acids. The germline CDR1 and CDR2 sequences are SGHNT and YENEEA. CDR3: CASSQDSLMTQYF. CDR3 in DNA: TGTGCCAGCAGCCAAGACTCGCTCATGACCCAGTACTTC.

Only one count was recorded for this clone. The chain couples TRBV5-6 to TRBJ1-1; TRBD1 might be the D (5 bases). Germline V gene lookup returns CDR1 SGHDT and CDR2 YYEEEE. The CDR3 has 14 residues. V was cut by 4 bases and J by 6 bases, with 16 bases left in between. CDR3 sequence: CASSPPAGSSEAFF. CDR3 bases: TGTGCCAGCAGCCCTCCGGCAGGGTCTTCTGAAGCTTTCTTT.

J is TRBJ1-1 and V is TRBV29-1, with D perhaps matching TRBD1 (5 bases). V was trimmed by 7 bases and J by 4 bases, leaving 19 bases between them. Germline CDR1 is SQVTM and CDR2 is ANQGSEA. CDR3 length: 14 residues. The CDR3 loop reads CSAGSRGGSTEAFF. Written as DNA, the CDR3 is TGCAGCGCCGGGAGTCGGGGCGGGAGCACTGAAGCTTTCTTT. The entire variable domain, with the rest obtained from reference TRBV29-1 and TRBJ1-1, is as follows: SAVISQKPSRDICQRGTSLTIQCQVDSQVTMMFWYRQQPGQSLTLIATANQGSEATYESGFVIDKFPISRPNLTFSTLTVSNMSPEDSSIYLCSAGSRGGSTEAFFGQGTRLTVV.

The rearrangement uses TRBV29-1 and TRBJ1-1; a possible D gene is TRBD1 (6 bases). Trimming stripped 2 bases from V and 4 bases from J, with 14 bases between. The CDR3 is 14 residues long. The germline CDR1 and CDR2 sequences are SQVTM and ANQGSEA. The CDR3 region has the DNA TGCAGCGTTGAAAACAGGGCTGTGAGCACTGAAGCTTTCTTT. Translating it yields CSVENRAVSTEAFF.

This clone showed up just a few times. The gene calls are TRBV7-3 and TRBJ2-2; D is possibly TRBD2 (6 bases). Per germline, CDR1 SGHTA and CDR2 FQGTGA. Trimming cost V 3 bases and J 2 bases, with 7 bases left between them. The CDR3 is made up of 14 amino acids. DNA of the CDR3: TGTGCCAGCAGCTTGGGACTCAACACCGGGGAGCTGTTTTTT. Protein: CASSLGLNTGELFF.

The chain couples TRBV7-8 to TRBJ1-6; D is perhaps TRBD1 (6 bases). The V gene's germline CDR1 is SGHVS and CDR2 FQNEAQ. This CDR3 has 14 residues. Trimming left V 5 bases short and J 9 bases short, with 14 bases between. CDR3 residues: CASSQGGGGSPLHF. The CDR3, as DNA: TGTGCCAGCAGCCAAGGGGGGGGAGGTTCACCCCTCCACTTT.

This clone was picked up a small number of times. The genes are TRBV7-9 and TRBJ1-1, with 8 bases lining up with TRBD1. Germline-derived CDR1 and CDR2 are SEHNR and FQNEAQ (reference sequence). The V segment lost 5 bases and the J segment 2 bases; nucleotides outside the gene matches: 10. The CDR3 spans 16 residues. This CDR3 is CASSPRPGTGNTEAFF. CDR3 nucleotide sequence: TGTGCCAGCAGCCCTCGTCCCGGGACAGGAAACACTGAAGCTTTCTTT.

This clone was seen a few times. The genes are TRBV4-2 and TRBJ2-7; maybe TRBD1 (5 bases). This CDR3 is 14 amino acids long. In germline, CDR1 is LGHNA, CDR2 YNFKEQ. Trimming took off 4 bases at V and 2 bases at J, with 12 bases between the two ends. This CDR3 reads CASSRGVGAYEQYF. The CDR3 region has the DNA TGTGCCAGCAGCCGGGGCGTTGGAGCCTACGAGCAGTACTTC.

The CDR3 region has the DNA TGTGCCTGGAGCAGGGGGCAGCCAAACTATGGCTACACCTTC. Translating gives CAWSRGQPNYGYTF. The V gene is TRBV30, the J gene TRBJ1-2; 8 nucleotides align to TRBD1. The CDR3 loop spans 14 amino acids. V gave up 3 bases and J gave up 2 bases; unmatched junction bases: 5. The germline V gene encodes CDR1 GTSNPN and CDR2 SVGIG (reference sequence).

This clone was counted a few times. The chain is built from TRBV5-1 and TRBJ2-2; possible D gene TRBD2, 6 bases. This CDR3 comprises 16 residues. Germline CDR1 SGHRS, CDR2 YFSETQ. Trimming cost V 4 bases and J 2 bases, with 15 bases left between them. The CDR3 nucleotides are TGCGCCAGCAGCGCGGCCTACGGGAGCAACACCGGGGAGCTGTTTTTT. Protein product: CASSAAYGSNTGELFF. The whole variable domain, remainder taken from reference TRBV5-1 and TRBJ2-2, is KAGVTQTPRYLIKTRGQQVTLSCSPISGHRSVSWYQQTPGQGLQFLFEYFSETQRNKGNFPGRFSGRQFSNSRSEMNVSTLELGDSALYLCASSAAYGSNTGELFFGEGSRLTVL.

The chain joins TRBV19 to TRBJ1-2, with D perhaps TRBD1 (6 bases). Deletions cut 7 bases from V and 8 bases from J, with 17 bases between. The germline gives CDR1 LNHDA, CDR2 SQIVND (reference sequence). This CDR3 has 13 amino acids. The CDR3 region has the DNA TGTGCCAGTACCCAACCACAGGGTAGGGGCTACACCTTC. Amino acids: CASTQPQGRGYTF.

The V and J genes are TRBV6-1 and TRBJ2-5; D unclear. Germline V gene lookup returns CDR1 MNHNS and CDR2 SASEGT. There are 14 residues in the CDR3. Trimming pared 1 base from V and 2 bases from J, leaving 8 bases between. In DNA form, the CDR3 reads TGTGCCAGCAGTGAAGGCTCCCTACAAGAGACCCAGTACTTC. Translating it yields CASSEGSLQETQYF.

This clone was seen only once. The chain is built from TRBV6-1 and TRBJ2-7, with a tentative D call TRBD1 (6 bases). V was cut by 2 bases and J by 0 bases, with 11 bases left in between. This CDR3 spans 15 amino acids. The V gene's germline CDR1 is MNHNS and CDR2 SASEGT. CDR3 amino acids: CASSEWGPSSYEQYV. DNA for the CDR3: TGTGCCAGCAGTGAATGGGGGCCCAGCTCCTACGAGCAGTACGTC.